This T cell receptor (beta chain) was recovered during a study of Ad26.COV2.S vaccination and SARS-CoV-2 variants. Whole-study findings and limits: Substantial response breadth was reportedly seen for spike-specific CD8+ and CD4+ T cells after vaccination.

The sample's treatment: around 19 received Ad26.COV2.S at low or high dose, single or two shots; about 5 received placebo; per-sample allocation not given. Each sample was drawn 63 days after the first injection (of vaccine or placebo). An adult aged 18-55 years in Boston served as the donor. This CDR3 is built from 14 residues. Looked up from germline, CDR1 is LNHDA and CDR2 is SQIVND (reference sequence). Germline trimming cut 3 bases from V and 5 bases from J; bases unmatched to any gene: 5. Sequencing was performed with immunoSEQ multiplex PCR; in TCRdb, only in-frame clones are kept and a portion is missing. The profile shows more than 300,000 clones, 88% of them singletons. The sample holds one count of this clone. Its cognate antigen is unknown.

The clonotype comes from a person aged 18-60 years who received the Ad26.COV2.S COVID-19 vaccine or a placebo. The input for sequencing was peripheral blood, taken in a trial of Ad26.COV2.S vaccine versus placebo. This chain connects TRBV19 to TRBJ1-1; 8 bases are shared with TRBD1. The CDR3 DNA follows: TGTGCCAGTAGTATTGGACAGGGAAAAACTGAAGCTTTCTTT. Protein: CASSIGQGKTEAFF.